The text below deals with one TCR beta chain. This clonotype was counted many times. Its target antigen remains unknown. Base qualities are not recorded, but no much larger clone differs from it by a single base. From a lookup of the germline V gene, CDR1 and CDR2 are SGHTA and FQGNSA. The CDR3 spans 15 residues, from the cysteine through the phenylalanine. Here the CDR3 DNA is all that survives: 45 bases in frame from base 1. V and J lose 5 bases and 7 bases, and a span of 18 bases separates them. This sample is drawn from a study of T cell repertoires in cytomegalovirus infection (dated by TCRdb to between 2018 and 2021). At the level of the whole study: Donor HLA type was relevant to the analysis, as public TCR beta signatures indicated carriage of CMV infection together with the matching HLA type.

For sequencing, an Illumina HiSeq 1500 was employed. TCRdb reanalyzed the raw reads on its own, using fastp at Q25 for trimming and MiXCR for clone calling, and kept in-frame beta chains. When rows share a CDR3 protein, they turn into one entry using the most common DNA and genes. This sample has hundreds of thousands of distinct CDR3 sequences in its table, and 35% of those were observed once. The top ten hold under 3.5% of the sample. Overall results and qualifications from the work: In the ex vivo response, HLA-C-restricted CMV-specific TCR beta clonotypes were dominant, and in two of eight donors the single most frequent clonotype came from this HLA-C-restricted group. Cumulative frequency of public TCR beta family members discriminated carriers of CMV infection plus the relevant HLA type in this cohort and an independent roughly 330-donor cohort.

Sequencing was carried out using PBMCs. The receptor chain draws on TRBV7-2 and TRBJ2-1; a tentative D match to TRBD1 spans 7 bases. This clonotype was sampled from a human donor in good health (CMV status not recorded). Some clones in this sample may be carry-over from other donors' samples. Here the CDR3 is given as CASSPQGGEGNEQFF. The DNA sequence is given as TGTGCCAGCAGCCCCCAGGGGGGAGAAGGGAATGAGCAGTTCTTC.